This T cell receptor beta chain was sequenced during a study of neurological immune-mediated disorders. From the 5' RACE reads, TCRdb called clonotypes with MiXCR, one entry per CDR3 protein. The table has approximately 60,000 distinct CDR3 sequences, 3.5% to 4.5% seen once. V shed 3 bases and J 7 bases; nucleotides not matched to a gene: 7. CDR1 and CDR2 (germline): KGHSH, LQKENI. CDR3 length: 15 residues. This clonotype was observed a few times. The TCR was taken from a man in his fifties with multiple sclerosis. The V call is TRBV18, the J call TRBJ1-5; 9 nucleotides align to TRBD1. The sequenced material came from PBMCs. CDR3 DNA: TGTGCCAGCTCACCCGGGACAGGGATAGGGCAGCCCCAGCATTTT. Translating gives CASSPGTGIGQPQHF.